The clone carrying this TCR beta chain was seen only a few times. Its antigen is undetermined. Use of 60 Vbeta and 13 Jbeta primers characterized the PCR. How the authors handled the data: A follow-up analysis tallied around 80 million unique TCR beta chains, 8.5 million to 14 million shared. Profiling relied on immunoSEQ multiplex PCR, and the TCRdb table lists in-frame clones only, not all of them. Clonal size and the V and J genes are those of that table, whereas D and trimming came from the DNA. The sample yields 140,000 to 150,000 clones, about two thirds seen once. This sample is part of a study of cytomegalovirus exposure and HLA in healthy donors. Study outcomes and limitations: Per published accounts, TCR beta sequences correctly predicted the HLA-A and HLA-B alleles of most subjects. TCR beta V- and J-gene trimming, according to a later analysis, was linked to a missense DCLRE1C variant.

Germline V gives CDR1 SEHNR, CDR2 FQNEAQ (reference sequence). Trimming cost V 5 bases and J 6 bases; bases outside gene matches: 5. There are 13 residues in the CDR3. The V and J genes are TRBV7-9 and TRBJ2-3, with 7 bases aligning to TRBD1. What was sequenced was PBMCs. The sequence derives from a man aged 55 to 70 in good health and CMV-seronegative. CDR3 in amino acids: CASSATGVDTQYF. As DNA, the CDR3 is TGTGCCAGCAGCGCCACAGGGGTCGATACGCAGTATTTT.